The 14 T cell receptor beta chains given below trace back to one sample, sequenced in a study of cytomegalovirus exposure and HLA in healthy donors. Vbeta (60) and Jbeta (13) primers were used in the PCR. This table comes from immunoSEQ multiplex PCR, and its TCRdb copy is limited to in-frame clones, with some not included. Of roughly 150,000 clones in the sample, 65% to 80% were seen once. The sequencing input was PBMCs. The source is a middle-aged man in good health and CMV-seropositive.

DNA of the CDR3: TGTGCCAGCAGTTTGTCGGCCGGTGCGCTAGCTAGAAATGAGCAGTTCTTC. Residues: CASSLSAGALARNEQFF. The V call is TRBV28, the J call TRBJ2-1, with TRBD2 as a possible D gene (5 bases). Germline-derived CDR1 and CDR2 are MDHEN and SYDVKM. Trimming cost V 3 bases and J 7 bases, with 22 bases left between them. The CDR3 loop spans 17 amino acids.

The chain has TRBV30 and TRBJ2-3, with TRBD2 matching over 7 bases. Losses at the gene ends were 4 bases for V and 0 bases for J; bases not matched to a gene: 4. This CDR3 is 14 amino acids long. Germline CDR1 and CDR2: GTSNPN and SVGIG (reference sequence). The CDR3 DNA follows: TGTGCCTGGACTAGCGGAACTAGCACAGATACGCAGTATTTT. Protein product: CAWTSGTSTDTQYF.

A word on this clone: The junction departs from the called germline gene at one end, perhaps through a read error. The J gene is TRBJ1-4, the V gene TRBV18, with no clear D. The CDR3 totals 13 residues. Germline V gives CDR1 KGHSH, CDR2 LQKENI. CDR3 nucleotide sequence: TGTGCCAGCTCACCAACCCAAGGAGAAAGACTGTTTTTT. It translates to CASSPTQGERLFF.

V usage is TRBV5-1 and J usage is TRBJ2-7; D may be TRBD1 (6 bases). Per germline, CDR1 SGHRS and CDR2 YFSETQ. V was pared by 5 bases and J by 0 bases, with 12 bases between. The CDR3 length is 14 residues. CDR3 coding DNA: TGCGCCAGCAGAGACGCCAGGGGCTCCTACGAGCAGTACTTC. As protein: CASRDARGSYEQYF.

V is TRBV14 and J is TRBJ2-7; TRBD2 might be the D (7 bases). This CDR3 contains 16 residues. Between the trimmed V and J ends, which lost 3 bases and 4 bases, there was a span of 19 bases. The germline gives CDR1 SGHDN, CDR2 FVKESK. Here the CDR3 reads CASSQAGAGPAYEQYF. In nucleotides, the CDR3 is TGTGCCAGCAGCCAGGCGGGGGCGGGGCCCGCTTACGAGCAGTACTTC.

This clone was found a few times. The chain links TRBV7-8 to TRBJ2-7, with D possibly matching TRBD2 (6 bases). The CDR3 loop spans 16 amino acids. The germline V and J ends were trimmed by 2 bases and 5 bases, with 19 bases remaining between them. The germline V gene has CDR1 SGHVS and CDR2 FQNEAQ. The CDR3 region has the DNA TGTGCCAGCAGCTTACTAGCGCCGAGGCCACCCCACGAGCAGTACTTC. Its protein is CASSLLAPRPPHEQYF.

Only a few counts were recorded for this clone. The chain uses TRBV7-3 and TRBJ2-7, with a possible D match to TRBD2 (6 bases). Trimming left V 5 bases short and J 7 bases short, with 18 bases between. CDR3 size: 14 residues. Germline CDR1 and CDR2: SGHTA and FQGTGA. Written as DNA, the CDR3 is TGTGCCAGCAGCCCGGCGGGGAACCGTGGGGAGCAGTACTTC. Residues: CASSPAGNRGEQYF.

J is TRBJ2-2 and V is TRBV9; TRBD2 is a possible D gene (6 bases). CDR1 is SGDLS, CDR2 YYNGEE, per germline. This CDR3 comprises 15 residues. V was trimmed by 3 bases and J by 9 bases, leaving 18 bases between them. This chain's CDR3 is CASSGLVGRRRELFF. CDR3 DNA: TGTGCCAGCAGCGGCCTAGTGGGGAGGCGGCGGGAGCTGTTTTTT.

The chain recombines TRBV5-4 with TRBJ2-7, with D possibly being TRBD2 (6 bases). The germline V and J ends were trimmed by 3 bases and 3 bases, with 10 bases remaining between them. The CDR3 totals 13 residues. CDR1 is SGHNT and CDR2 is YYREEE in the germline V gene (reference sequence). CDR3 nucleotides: TGTGCCAGCAGCTCCAAGACTAGCTACGAGCAGTACTTC. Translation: CASSSKTSYEQYF.

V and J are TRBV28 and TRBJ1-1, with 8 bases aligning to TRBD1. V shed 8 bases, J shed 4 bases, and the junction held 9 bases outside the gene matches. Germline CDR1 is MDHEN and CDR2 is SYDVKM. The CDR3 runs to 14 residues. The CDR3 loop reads CASGSSGGFTEAFF. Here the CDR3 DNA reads TGTGCCAGCGGAAGCTCAGGGGGCTTCACTGAAGCTTTCTTT.

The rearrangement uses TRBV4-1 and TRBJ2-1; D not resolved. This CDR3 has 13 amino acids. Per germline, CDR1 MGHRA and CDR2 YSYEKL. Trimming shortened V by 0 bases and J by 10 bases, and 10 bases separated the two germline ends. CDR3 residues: CASSQESLREQFF. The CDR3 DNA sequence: TGCGCCAGCAGCCAAGAGTCTCTACGAGAGCAGTTCTTC.

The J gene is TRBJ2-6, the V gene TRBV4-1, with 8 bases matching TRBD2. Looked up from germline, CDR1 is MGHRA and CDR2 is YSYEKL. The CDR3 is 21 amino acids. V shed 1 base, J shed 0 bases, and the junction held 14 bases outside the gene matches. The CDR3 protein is CASSQAGRYRAGGSGANVLTF. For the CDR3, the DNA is TGCGCCAGCAGCCAAGCTGGGAGGTACAGGGCGGGGGGCTCTGGGGCCAACGTCCTGACTTTC.

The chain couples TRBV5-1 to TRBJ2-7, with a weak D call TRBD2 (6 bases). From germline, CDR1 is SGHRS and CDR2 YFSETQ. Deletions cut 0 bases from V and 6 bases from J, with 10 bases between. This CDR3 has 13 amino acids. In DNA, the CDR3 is TGCGCCAGCAGCTTGGTCGGGGGTCGCGAGCAGTACTTC. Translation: CASSLVGGREQYF.

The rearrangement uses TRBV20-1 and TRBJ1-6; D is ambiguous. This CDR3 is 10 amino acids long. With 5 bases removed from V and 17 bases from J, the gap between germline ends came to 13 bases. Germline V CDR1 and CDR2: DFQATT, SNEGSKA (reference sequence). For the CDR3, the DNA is TGCAGTGCTCACTATGAGTTGATCCACTTT. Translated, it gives CSAHYELIHF.